This TCR beta chain was recorded in a study of lung T cells in sarcoidosis with Löfgren's syndrome. Trimming stripped 0 bases from V and 3 bases from J, with 6 bases between. The germline gives CDR1 SGDLS, CDR2 YYNGEE. CDR3 length: 13 residues. TCRdb re-called the reads with MiXCR, one entry per CDR3 protein. Among some 65,000 distinct CDR3 sequences listed, around 21% were seen once. The clonotype originates from a human donor with sarcoidosis (Löfgren's syndrome or another form), or a control subject (not recorded which). The sequenced sample was CD4+ T cells from PBMCs. The rearrangement links TRBV9 to TRBJ1-1, with D unresolved. DNA of the CDR3: TGTGCCAGCAGCGTAGAAATGGACACTGAAGCTTTCTTT. It is translated as CASSVEMDTEAFF.